This passage covers 25 T cell receptor beta chains from one sample sequenced in a study of human T cells and chemical hapten exposure (dated by TCRdb to the early 2020s). The method behind the library was RACE. TCRdb names NextSeq 500 as the instrument used. Clones were called with MiXCR by TCRdb after fastp trimmed the public reads at Q25, and only in-frame beta chains were retained. Merged by CDR3 protein, the rows form single entries marked with the most common genes and DNA. Here the sample has around 110,000 distinct CDR3 sequences; around 11% occur a single time. The top ten clones comprise about 2.4% of the sample. In light of the paper, this sample's time point label describes: patch test 3, about 24 weeks after DPC sensitization. The sample's treatment or condition label is to be understood as: therapeutic diphenylcyclopropenone sensitization with weekly scalp DPC. The source material was whole blood, sampled in connection with sensitization to the hapten diphenylcyclopropenone (DPC). The receptors were sampled from a woman aged 50 to 60 with alopecia areata. Some clones in this sample may be carry-over from other donors' samples.

This clonotype was recorded at least ten times. The chain carries TRBV12-3 or TRBV12-4 and TRBJ1-2, with D perhaps TRBD1 (6 bases). V was clipped by 5 bases and J by 8 bases, with 18 bases between them. The CDR3 covers 14 residues. The CDR3 DNA reads TGTGCCAGCAGTCCGGGAGGGGGGGCTCGAGGCTACACCTTC. Amino acids: CASSPGGGARGYTF.

This clonotype was counted at least ten times. The J gene is TRBJ2-3, the V gene TRBV12-3 or TRBV12-4; weak D call: TRBD2 (6 bases). Trimming removed 4 bases from V and 4 bases from J, with 18 bases in between. The CDR3 sequence is 16 residues long. The CDR3 reads CASSSLTSLGSDTQYF. The CDR3 DNA follows: TGTGCCAGCAGTTCTCTTACTAGCCTCGGCTCAGATACGCAGTATTTT.

This clonotype was detected many times. This chain links TRBV10-1 with TRBJ1-1; weak D call: TRBD1 (6 bases). The germline V gene has CDR1 WNHNN and CDR2 SYGVQD (reference sequence). The CDR3 length is 15 residues. Between the trimmed V and J ends, which lost 4 bases and 3 bases, there was a span of 15 bases. Written as DNA, the CDR3 is TGCGCCAGCAGTGCCTCAGGGGTAGGAGACACTGAAGCTTTCTTT. Protein product: CASSASGVGDTEAFF.

V is TRBV6-1 and J is TRBJ1-1; no firm D call. The CDR3 has 14 amino acids. Germline V gives CDR1 MNHNS, CDR2 SASEGT. Trimming left V 7 bases short and J 0 bases short, with 12 bases between. The CDR3 nucleotides are TGTGCCAGCACCCCACAGTTCCTGAACACTGAAGCTTTCTTT. It is translated as CASTPQFLNTEAFF.

This rearrangement joins TRBV5-4 to TRBJ2-1; no clear D. The CDR3 has 12 residues. CDR1 is SGHNT and CDR2 is YYREEE in the germline V gene (reference sequence). With 3 bases removed from V and 5 bases from J, the gap between germline ends came to 6 bases. CDR3 protein: CASSWADNEQFF. For the CDR3, the DNA is TGTGCCAGCAGCTGGGCGGACAATGAGCAGTTCTTC.

V and J are TRBV11-2 and TRBJ2-3; 8 bases are a match to TRBD2. CDR1 and CDR2 (germline): SGHAT, FQNNGV. CDR3 length equals 16 residues. V lost 5 bases, J lost 6 bases, and 13 bases stayed unmatched. DNA of the CDR3: TGTGCCAGCAGCCCCATAGCGGGGCTTTACAAGGATACGCAGTATTTT. Protein sequence: CASSPIAGLYKDTQYF.

The rearrangement joins TRBV5-1 to TRBJ1-5; no firm D call. Trimming left V 0 bases short and J 1 base short, with 8 bases between. The CDR3 runs 15 residues. The V gene's germline CDR1 is SGHRS and CDR2 YFSETQ. Written as DNA, the CDR3 is TGCGCCAGCAGCTTGGGGGAGAAGAGCAATCAGCCCCAGCATTTT. It codes for CASSLGEKSNQPQHF.

The rearrangement links TRBV27 to TRBJ2-7, with TRBD2 matching over 8 bases. J gave up 0 bases and V 3 bases, and 10 bases lay outside the gene matches. This CDR3 spans 17 amino acids. Per germline, CDR1 MNHEY and CDR2 SMNVEV (reference sequence). The CDR3 DNA is TGTGCCAGCAGTTTTCGGGGTAGCGGGGTATACTCCTACGAGCAGTACTTC. Translation gives CASSFRGSGVYSYEQYF.

V gene TRBV7-9 combines with J gene TRBJ2-4; the D is unclear. Per germline, CDR1 SEHNR and CDR2 FQNEAQ (reference sequence). The CDR3 spans 12 residues. V lost 5 bases, J lost 7 bases, and 9 bases lay in between. In DNA form, the CDR3 reads TGTGCCAGCAGCGAACACGAGAACATTCAGTACTTC. Translating gives CASSEHENIQYF.

At least ten counts were recorded for this clonotype. CDR3 loop: CASSEDNEQFF. The DNA of the CDR3 is TGTGCCAGCAGTGAAGACAATGAGCAGTTCTTC. The V and J genes are TRBV2 and TRBJ2-1; D is uncertain. V lost 1 base, J lost 5 bases, and 0 bases lay in between. The CDR3 runs 11 residues. From germline, CDR1 is SNHLY and CDR2 FYNNEI.

At least ten counts were recorded for this clonotype. The chain couples TRBV20-1 to TRBJ2-3, with 7 nucleotides matching TRBD2. Germline V CDR1 and CDR2: DFQATT, SNEGSKA (reference sequence). V was clipped by 7 bases and J by 3 bases; unmatched bases: 13. This CDR3 spans 15 amino acids. The CDR3 spells CSVRGGPEVTDTQYF. CDR3 coding DNA: TGCAGTGTCCGGGGAGGGCCTGAGGTTACAGATACGCAGTATTTT.

The CDR3: CSARSPGQALSNTEAFF. Here the CDR3 DNA reads TGCAGTGCTAGGTCTCCGGGACAGGCCCTATCGAACACTGAAGCTTTCTTT. V usage is TRBV20-1 and J usage is TRBJ1-1; 8 bases map to TRBD1. The CDR3 runs 17 residues. V was clipped by 3 bases and J by 1 base; unmatched bases: 13. Germline V gives CDR1 DFQATT, CDR2 SNEGSKA (reference sequence).

This rearrangement joins TRBV6-2 or TRBV6-3 to TRBJ2-5; 11 positions match TRBD2. The V segment lost 7 bases and the J segment 1 base; nucleotides outside the gene matches: 2. Germline CDR1 is MNHEY and CDR2 is SVGEGT. The CDR3 loop spans 14 amino acids. Here the CDR3 DNA reads TGTGCCAGCATCCTAGCGGGAGGCCAAGAGACCCAGTACTTC. This encodes CASILAGGQETQYF.

This clonotype has ten or more counts. V is TRBV28 and J is TRBJ2-1; D call uncertain. Germline CDR1 is MDHEN and CDR2 is SYDVKM. The CDR3 runs to 14 residues. The ends were cut back, 8 bases at V and 5 bases at J, with 16 bases in the middle. The CDR3 region is CASLDRSADNEQFF. CDR3 nucleotide sequence: TGTGCCAGCTTGGATAGAAGCGCCGACAATGAGCAGTTCTTC.

The rearrangement joins TRBV20-1 to TRBJ2-7; D possibly corresponds to TRBD1 (6 bases). The CDR3 is 14 amino acids. V was trimmed by 1 base and J by 3 bases, leaving 13 bases between them. Germline values: CDR1 DFQATT, CDR2 SNEGSKA (reference sequence). The CDR3 region has the DNA TGCAGTGCTAGAGCACTACAGGGCATCTACGAGCAGTACTTC. It translates to CSARALQGIYEQYF.

The chain joins TRBV20-1 to TRBJ2-7, with 10 positions matching TRBD2. Germline V CDR1 and CDR2: DFQATT, SNEGSKA (reference sequence). V lost 4 bases to trimming and J lost 4 bases; unmatched junction nucleotides: 10. This CDR3 region has 15 residues. CDR3 residues: CSATRLAGAGYEQYF. DNA for the CDR3: TGCAGTGCTACCCGACTAGCGGGTGCAGGTTACGAGCAGTACTTC.

In this sample, this clonotype turned up a few times. This chain links TRBV9 with TRBJ2-3, with D unresolved. The CDR3 has 15 residues. Germline lookup yields CDR1 SGDLS and CDR2 YYNGEE. V lost 6 bases to trimming and J lost 0 bases, with 14 bases between them. The CDR3 loop reads CASTPPDPSTDTQYF. The CDR3 DNA follows: TGTGCCAGCACCCCCCCGGACCCTAGCACAGATACGCAGTATTTT. The variable domain in full, completed from reference TRBV9 and TRBJ2-3, reads DSGVTQTPKHLITATGQRVTLRCSPRSGDLSVYWYQQSLDQGLQFLIQYYNGEERAKGNILERFSAQQFPDLHSELNLSSLELGDSALYFCASTPPDPSTDTQYFGPGTRLTVL.

This clonotype was recorded at least ten times. This chain connects TRBV24-1 to TRBJ1-5; TRBD1 is a possible D gene (5 bases). Germline values: CDR1 KGHDR, CDR2 SFDVKD. V was clipped by 5 bases and J by 5 bases, with 9 bases between them. There are 13 residues in the CDR3. The CDR3, as DNA: TGTGCCACCAGTGTTAGCAGGGATCAGCCCCAGCATTTT. Its translation is CATSVSRDQPQHF.

The chain employs TRBV29-1 and TRBJ1-1; D is ambiguous. V lost 4 bases, J lost 7 bases, and 13 bases lay in between. This CDR3 contains 12 residues. CDR1 and CDR2 from the germline V gene are SQVTM and ANQGSEA. The CDR3 loop reads CSVGPGGSEAFF. DNA of the CDR3: TGCAGCGTTGGCCCCGGTGGGAGTGAAGCTTTCTTT.

The gene calls are TRBV29-1 and TRBJ2-3, with TRBD1 as a possible D gene (5 bases). This CDR3 region has 11 residues. Deletions cut 7 bases from V and 4 bases from J, with 9 bases between. The V gene's germline CDR1 is SQVTM and CDR2 ANQGSEA. The CDR3: CSAQGSDTQYF. In nucleotides, the CDR3 is TGCAGCGCCCAGGGTTCAGATACGCAGTATTTT.

The chain recombines TRBV2 with TRBJ1-2; a weak D match, TRBD1 (6 bases). CDR1 and CDR2 from the germline V gene are SNHLY and FYNNEI. CDR3 length: 16 residues. Trimming took 1 base from V and 2 from J, leaving 14 bases between them. CDR3 protein: CASSEVSGAHNYGYTF. For the CDR3, the DNA is TGTGCCAGCAGTGAAGTATCGGGGGCCCACAACTATGGCTACACCTTC.

The chain couples TRBV20-1 to TRBJ1-1; 7 nucleotides line up with TRBD1. Trimming at V came to 6 bases and at J to 1 base, leaving 5 bases not matched to a gene. This CDR3 comprises 13 residues. Germline assignment: CDR1 DFQATT and CDR2 SNEGSKA (reference sequence). The CDR3 protein is CSAMTGPNTEAFF. The DNA of the CDR3 is TGCAGTGCCATGACAGGGCCGAACACTGAAGCTTTCTTT.

This clonotype was found many times. The chain joins TRBV25-1 to TRBJ1-5; possibly TRBD1 for D (6 bases). Germline lookup yields CDR1 MGHDK and CDR2 SYGVNS. The V and J ends lost 5 bases and 2 bases respectively, with 10 bases between them. The CDR3 runs 14 residues. CDR3 sequence: CASSPQGGNQPQHF. The DNA of the CDR3 is TGTGCCAGCAGTCCACAGGGTGGCAATCAGCCCCAGCATTTT.

This clonotype was observed a few times. The chain is built from TRBV25-1 and TRBJ2-7; 7 bases are a match to TRBD2. Germline V CDR1 and CDR2: MGHDK, SYGVNS. V gave up 0 bases and J gave up 12 bases; unmatched junction bases: 8. The CDR3 extends over 13 amino acids. The CDR3 is CASSEYGEGELYF. The CDR3, as DNA: TGTGCCAGCAGTGAATACGGGGAGGGCGAGTTGTACTTC.

This clonotype appeared many times. CDR3: CASGLGTARNEQFF. The CDR3 nucleotides read TGTGCTAGTGGTTTGGGGACGGCTCGGAATGAGCAGTTCTTC. The V gene is TRBV12-5, the J gene TRBJ2-1; D not certain. The CDR3 runs to 14 residues. Germline CDR1 and CDR2: LGHNT and FRNRAP. Deletions cut 1 base from V and 7 bases from J, with 11 bases between.